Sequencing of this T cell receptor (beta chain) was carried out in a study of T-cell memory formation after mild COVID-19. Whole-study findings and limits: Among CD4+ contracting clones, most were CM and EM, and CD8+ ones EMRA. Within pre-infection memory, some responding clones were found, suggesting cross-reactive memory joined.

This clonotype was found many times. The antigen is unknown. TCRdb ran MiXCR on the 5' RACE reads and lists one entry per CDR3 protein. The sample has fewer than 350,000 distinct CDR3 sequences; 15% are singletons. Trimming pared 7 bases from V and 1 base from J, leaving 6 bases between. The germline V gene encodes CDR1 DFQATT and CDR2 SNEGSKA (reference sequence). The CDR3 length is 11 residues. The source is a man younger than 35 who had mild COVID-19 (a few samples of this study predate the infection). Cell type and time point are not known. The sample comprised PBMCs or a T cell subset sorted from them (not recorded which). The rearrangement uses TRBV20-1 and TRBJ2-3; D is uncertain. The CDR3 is CSVEGTDTQYF. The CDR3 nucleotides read TGCAGTGTGGAAGGCACAGATACGCAGTATTTT.